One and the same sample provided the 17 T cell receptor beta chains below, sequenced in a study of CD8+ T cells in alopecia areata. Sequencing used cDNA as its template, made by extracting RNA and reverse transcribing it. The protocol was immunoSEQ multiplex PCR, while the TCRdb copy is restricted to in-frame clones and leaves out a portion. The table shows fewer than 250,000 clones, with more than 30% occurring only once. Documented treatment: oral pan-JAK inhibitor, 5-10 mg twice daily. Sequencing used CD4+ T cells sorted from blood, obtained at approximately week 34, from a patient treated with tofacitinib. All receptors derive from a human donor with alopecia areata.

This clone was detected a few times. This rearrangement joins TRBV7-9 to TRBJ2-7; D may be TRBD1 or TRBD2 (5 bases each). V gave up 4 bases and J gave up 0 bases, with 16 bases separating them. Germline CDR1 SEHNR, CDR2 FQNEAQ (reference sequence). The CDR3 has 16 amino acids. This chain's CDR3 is CASSSPGTSSSYEQYF. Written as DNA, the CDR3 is TGTGCCAGCAGCTCTCCAGGGACGTCCAGCTCCTACGAGCAGTACTTC.

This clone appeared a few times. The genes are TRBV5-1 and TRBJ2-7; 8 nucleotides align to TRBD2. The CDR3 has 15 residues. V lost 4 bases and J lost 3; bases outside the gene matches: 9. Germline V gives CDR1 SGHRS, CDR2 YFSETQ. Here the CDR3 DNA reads TGCGCCAGCAGCCCAACCGGGACTAGACTCTACGAGCAGTACTTC. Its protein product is CASSPTGTRLYEQYF.

In DNA, the CDR3 is TGCGCCAGCAGCCAGAGCCTCACAGATACGCAGTATTTT. Translation gives CASSQSLTDTQYF. The genes are TRBV4-1 and TRBJ2-3; unclear D gene. The CDR3 is made up of 13 amino acids. V lost 3 bases and J 2 bases, leaving 6 bases between the germline ends. CDR1 is MGHRA and CDR2 is YSYEKL in the germline V gene.

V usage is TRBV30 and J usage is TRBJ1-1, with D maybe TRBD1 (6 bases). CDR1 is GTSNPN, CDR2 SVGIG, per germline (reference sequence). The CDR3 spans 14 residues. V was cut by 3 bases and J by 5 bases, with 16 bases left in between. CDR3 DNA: TGTGCCTGGAGCACACAGGGTCGTAAGACTGAAGCTTTCTTT. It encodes CAWSTQGRKTEAFF.

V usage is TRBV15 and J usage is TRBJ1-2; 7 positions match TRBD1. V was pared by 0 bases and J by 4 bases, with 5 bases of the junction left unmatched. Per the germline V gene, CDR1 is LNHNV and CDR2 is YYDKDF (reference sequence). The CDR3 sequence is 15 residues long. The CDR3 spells CATSRERGLSYGYTF. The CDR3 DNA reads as TGTGCCACCAGCAGAGAAAGGGGGCTGAGCTATGGCTACACCTTC.

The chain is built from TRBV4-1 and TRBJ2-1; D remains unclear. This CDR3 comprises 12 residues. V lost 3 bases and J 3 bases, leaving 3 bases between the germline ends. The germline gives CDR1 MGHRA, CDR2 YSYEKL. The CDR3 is CASSQGYNEQFF. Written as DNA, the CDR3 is TGCGCCAGCAGCCAGGGCTACAATGAGCAGTTCTTC.

This chain's CDR3 is CASSPISGSSYEQYF. CDR3 nucleotides: TGTGCCAGCAGCCCCATTAGCGGGAGCTCCTACGAGCAGTACTTC. The rearrangement joins TRBV11-2 to TRBJ2-7; 9 nucleotides align to TRBD2. The CDR3 is made up of 15 amino acids. Unmatched junction bases numbered 5, after V lost 5 bases and J lost 0 bases. Germline CDR1 and CDR2: SGHAT and FQNNGV.

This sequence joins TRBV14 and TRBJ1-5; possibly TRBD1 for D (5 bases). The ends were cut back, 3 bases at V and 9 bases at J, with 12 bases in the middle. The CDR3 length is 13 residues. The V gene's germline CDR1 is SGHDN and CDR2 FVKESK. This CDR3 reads CASSQGDGGPQHF. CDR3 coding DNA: TGTGCCAGCAGCCAGGGGGACGGAGGGCCCCAGCATTTT.

The CDR3 nucleotides read TGCAGCGTTGAAGCCGGGTTCTGGACAGATACGCAGTATTTT. Its protein product is CSVEAGFWTDTQYF. The chain links TRBV29-1 to TRBJ2-3; D gene ambiguous. V shed 1 base and J shed 3 bases, with 11 bases lying between them. The CDR3 totals 14 residues. Germline CDR1 SQVTM, CDR2 ANQGSEA.

The CDR3 reads CASSLYGLGNYEQYF. In nucleotides, the CDR3 is TGTGCCAGCAGTTTGTATGGGTTGGGAAACTACGAGCAGTACTTC. V gene TRBV27 combines with J gene TRBJ2-7, with D hard to call. CDR1 is MNHEY and CDR2 is SMNVEV in the germline V gene (reference sequence). The germline V and J ends were trimmed by 3 bases and 3 bases, with 15 bases remaining between them. The CDR3 totals 15 residues.

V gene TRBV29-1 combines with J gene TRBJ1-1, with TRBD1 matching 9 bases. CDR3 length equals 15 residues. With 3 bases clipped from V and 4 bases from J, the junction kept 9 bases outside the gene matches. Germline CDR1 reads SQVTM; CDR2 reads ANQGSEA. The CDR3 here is CSVEYRGRLGTEAFF. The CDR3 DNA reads TGCAGCGTTGAGTACAGGGGGCGCTTGGGCACTGAAGCTTTCTTT.

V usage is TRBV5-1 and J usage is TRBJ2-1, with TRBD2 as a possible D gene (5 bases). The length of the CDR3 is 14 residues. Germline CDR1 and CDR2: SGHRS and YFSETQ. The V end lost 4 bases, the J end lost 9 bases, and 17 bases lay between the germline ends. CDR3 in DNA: TGCGCCAGCAGCCCCCGCGACCCTGGAGGTGAGCAGTTCTTC. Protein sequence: CASSPRDPGGEQFF.

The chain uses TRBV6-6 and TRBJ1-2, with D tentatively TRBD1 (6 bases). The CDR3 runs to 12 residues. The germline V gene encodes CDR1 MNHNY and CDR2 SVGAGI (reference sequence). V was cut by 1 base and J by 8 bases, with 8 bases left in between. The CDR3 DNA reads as TGTGCCAGCAGTTACTGGCAGGGGGGCTACACCTTC. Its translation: CASSYWQGGYTF.

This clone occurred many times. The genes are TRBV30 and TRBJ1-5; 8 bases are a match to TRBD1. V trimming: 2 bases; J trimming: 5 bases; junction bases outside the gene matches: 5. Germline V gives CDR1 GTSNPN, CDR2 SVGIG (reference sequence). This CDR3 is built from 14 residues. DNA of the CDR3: TGTGCCTGGAGTCGAGGCAGGGGGCATCAGCCCCAGCATTTT. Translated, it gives CAWSRGRGHQPQHF.

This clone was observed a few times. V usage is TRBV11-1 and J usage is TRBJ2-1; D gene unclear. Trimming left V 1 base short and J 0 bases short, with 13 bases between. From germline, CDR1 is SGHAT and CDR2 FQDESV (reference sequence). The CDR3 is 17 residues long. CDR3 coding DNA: TGTGCCAGCAGCTTAGAGATCGCGATGAGCTCCTACAATGAGCAGTTCTTC. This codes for CASSLEIAMSSYNEQFF.

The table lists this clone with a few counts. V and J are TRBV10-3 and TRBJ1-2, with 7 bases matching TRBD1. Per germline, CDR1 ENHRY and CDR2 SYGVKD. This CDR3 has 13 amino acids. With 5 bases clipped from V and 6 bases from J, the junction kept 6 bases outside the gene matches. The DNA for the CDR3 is TGTGCCATCAGTACGACAGGGTCGGATGGCTACACCTTC. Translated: CAISTTGSDGYTF.

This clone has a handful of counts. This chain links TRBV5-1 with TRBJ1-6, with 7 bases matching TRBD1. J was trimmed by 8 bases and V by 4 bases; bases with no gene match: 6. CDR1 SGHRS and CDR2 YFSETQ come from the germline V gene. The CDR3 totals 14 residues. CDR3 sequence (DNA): TGCGCCAGCAGCCCCGGGACAGCTGATTCACCCCTCCACTTT. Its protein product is CASSPGTADSPLHF.